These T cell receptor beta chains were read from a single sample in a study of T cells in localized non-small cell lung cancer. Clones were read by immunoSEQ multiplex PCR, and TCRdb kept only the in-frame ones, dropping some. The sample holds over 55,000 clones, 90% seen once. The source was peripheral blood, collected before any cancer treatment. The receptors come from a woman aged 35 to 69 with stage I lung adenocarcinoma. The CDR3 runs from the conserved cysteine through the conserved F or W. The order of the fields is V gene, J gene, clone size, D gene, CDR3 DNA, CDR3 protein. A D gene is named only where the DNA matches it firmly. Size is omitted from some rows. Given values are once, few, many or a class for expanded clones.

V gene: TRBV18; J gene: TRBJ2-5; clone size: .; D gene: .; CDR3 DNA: TGTGCCAGCTCACGACAACAGGGCCAAGAGACCCAGTACTTC; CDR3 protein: CASSRQQGQETQYF
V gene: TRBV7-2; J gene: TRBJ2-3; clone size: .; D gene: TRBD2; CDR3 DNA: TGTGCCAGCAGCTTAGCGGGGGGACTAGCGGGAGTCCGGGTCACAGATACGCAGTATTTT; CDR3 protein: CASSLAGGLAGVRVTDTQYF
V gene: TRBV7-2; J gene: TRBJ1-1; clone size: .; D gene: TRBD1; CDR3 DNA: TGTGCCAGCAGACCACGACAGGGGACGAACACTGAAGCTTTCTTT; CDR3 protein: CASRPRQGTNTEAFF
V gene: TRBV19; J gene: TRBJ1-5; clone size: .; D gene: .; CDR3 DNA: TGTGCCAGTAGTATCTTCGTAGGGGAGGACCAGCCCCAGCATTTT; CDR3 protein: CASSIFVGEDQPQHF
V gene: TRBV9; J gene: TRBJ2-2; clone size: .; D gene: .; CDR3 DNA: TGTGCCAGCAGCGCCCGGGTGGTGGGGGAGCTGTTTTTT; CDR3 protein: CASSARVVGELFF
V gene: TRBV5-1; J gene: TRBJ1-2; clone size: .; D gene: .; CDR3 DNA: TGCGCCAGCAGCCCGAACAGCCCTAACTATGGCTACACCTTC; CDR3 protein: CASSPNSPNYGYTF
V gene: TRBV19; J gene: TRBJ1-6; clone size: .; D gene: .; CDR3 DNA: TGTGCCAGTAGCCTGACAGGTATAGGTTCACCCCTCCACTTT; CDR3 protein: CASSLTGIGSPLHF
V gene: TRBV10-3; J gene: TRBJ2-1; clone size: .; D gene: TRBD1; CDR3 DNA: TGTGCCATCAGTGAGCGGGACAGGGCCTACAATGAGCAGTTCTTC; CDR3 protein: CAISERDRAYNEQFF
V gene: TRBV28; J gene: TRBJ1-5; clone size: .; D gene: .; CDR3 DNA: TGTGCCAGCAGTTATAGTAGAGGCAATCAGCCCCAGCATTTT; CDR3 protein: CASSYSRGNQPQHF
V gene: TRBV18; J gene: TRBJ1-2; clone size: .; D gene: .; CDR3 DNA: TGTGCCAGCTCCCCACTTGCGGAAGGGGGTGGCTACACCTTC; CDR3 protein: CASSPLAEGGGYTF
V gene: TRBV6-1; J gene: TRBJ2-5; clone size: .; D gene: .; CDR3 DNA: TGTGCCAGCAGTGAGCCTACGGGGGCTAGAGGAGAGACCCAGTACTTC; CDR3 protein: CASSEPTGARGETQYF
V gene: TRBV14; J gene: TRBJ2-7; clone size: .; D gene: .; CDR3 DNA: TGTGCCAGCAGCCAATCCTACGAGCAGTACTTC; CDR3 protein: CASSQSYEQYF
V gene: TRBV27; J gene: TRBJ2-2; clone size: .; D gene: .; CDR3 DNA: TGTGCCAGCAGCCGCGACAGGACCGCGAACACCGGGGAGCTGTTTTTT; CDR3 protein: CASSRDRTANTGELFF
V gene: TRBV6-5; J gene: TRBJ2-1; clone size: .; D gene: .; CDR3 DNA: TGTGCCAGCAGTTTGAGAAGGGGGGTATACAATGAGCAGTTCTTC; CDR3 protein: CASSLRRGVYNEQFF
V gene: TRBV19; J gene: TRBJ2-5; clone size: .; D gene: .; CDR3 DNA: TGTGCCAGTAGTATTGGGCTTCACGAGACCCAGTACTTC; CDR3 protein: CASSIGLHETQYF
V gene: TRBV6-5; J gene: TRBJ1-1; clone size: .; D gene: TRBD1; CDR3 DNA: TGTGCCAGTGGACAGGGGGCTCGAACTGAAGCTTTCTTT; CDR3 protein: CASGQGARTEAFF
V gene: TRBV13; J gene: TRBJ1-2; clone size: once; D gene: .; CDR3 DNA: TGTGCCAGCAGCTTAAGCACCGGCGGCTACACCTTC; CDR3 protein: CASSLSTGGYTF
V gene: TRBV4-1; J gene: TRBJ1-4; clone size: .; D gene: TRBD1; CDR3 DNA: TGCGCCAGCAGCCTCACGGACAGGGAGGATGAAAAACTGTTTTTT; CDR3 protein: CASSLTDREDEKLFF
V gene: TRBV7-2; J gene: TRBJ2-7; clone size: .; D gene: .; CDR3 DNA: TGTGCCAGCAGCAGGGGGGGGACCGCCTACGAGCAGTACTTC; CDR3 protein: CASSRGGTAYEQYF
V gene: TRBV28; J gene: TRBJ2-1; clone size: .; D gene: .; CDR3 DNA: TGTGCCAGCGTACTAGGGGGATCCTACAATGAGCAGTTCTTC; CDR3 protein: CASVLGGSYNEQFF
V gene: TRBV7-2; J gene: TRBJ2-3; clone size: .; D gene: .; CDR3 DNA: TGTGCCAGCAGCTTAAAATGGGCAGATACGCAGTATTTT; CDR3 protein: CASSLKWADTQYF
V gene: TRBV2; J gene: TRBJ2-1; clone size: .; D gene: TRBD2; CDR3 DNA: TGTGCCAGCAGTGAAGACAGCGGGGGGGGGAATGAGCAGTTCTTC; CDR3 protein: CASSEDSGGGNEQFF
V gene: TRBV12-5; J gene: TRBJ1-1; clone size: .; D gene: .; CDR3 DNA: TGTGCTAGCTTGTTGAACACTGAAGCTTTCTTT; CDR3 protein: CASLLNTEAFF
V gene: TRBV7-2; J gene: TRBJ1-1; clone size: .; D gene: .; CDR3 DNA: TGTGCCAGCAGCTCTTACAGGGATAACACTGAAGCTTTCTTT; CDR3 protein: CASSSYRDNTEAFF
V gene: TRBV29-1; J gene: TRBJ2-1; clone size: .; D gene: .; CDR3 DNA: TGCAGCGTTGAAGAAACCTCTAGCTACAATGAGCAGTTCTTC; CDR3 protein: CSVEETSSYNEQFF
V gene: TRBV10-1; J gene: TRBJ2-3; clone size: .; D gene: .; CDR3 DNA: TGCGCCAGCAGTCCCGCCGGGCGGAGGAACACAGATACGCAGTATTTT; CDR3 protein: CASSPAGRRNTDTQYF
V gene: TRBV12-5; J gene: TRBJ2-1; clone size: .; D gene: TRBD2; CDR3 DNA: TGTGCTAGTGGTTTGGGACTAGCGGGAGTAGGTGAGCAGTTCTTC; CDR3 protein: CASGLGLAGVGEQFF
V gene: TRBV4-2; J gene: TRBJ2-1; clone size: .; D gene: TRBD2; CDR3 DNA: TGTGCCAGCAGCCAGCCTGGACTAGGGAACAATGAGCAGTTCTTC; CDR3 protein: CASSQPGLGNNEQFF
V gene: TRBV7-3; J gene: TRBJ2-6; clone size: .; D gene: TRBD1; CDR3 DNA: TGTGCCAGCAGCCCTCGGACAGGGGCGGCCAACGTCCTGACTTTC; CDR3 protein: CASSPRTGAANVLTF
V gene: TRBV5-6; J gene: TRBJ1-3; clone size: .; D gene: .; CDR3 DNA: TGTGCCAGCAGCTTAGGCTTGAGGCCCGCCTCTGGAAACACCATATATTTT; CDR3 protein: CASSLGLRPASGNTIYF
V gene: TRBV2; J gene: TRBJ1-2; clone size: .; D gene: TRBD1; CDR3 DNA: TGTGCCAGCAGTAAAGAGGGACAGCCATATGGCTACACCTTC; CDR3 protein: CASSKEGQPYGYTF
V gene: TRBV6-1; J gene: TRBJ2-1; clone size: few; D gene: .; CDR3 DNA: TGTGCCAGCATCCCTCGGGGGATAGTTTACAATGAGCAGTTCTTC; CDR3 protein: CASIPRGIVYNEQFF
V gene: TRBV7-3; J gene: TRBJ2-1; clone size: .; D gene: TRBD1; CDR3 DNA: TGTGCCAGCAGCTTAGGATTTCTGGCAGGGGGACACAATGAGCAGTTCTTC; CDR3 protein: CASSLGFLAGGHNEQFF